The 10 T cell receptor beta chains listed next were all sequenced from one sample in a study of cytomegalovirus exposure and HLA in healthy donors. Researchers ran the PCR with 60 Vbeta and 13 Jbeta primers. TCRdb's copy holds only in-frame clones and misses some; the assay was immunoSEQ multiplex PCR. Among approximately 170,000 clones listed, about 80% were seen once. The sample consisted of PBMCs. Every receptor here comes from a man between 35 and 55 years old in good health and CMV-seronegative.

This CDR3 reads CAWSVWRGTRPGELFF. DNA for the CDR3: TGTGCCTGGAGTGTATGGCGAGGCACGAGACCCGGGGAGCTGTTTTTT. This chain links TRBV30 with TRBJ2-2; the D is unclear. This CDR3 has 16 amino acids. Germline CDR1 and CDR2: GTSNPN and SVGIG (reference sequence). The ends were cut back, 0 bases at V and 6 bases at J, with 17 bases in the middle.

This clone appeared a few times. The chain recombines TRBV21-1 with TRBJ2-7; the tabulated D call, TRBD2, remains unverified against the DNA. TRBV21-1 is classified as a pseudogene. The CDR3 runs 12 residues. The CDR3 is CASSKGGNEQYV. DNA of the CDR3: TGTGCCAGCAGCAAAGGAGGAAACGAGCAGTACGTC.

The V and J genes are TRBV2 and TRBJ1-2; D might be TRBD1 (5 bases). Germline V lookup: CDR1 SNHLY, CDR2 FYNNEI. The CDR3 consists of 13 residues. Trimming cost V 1 base and J 7 bases, with 10 bases left between them. Here the CDR3 DNA reads TGTGCCAGCAGTGAAGTGCAGGGTGGTGGCTACACCTTC. Protein sequence: CASSEVQGGGYTF.

The chain carries TRBV6-6 and TRBJ2-3; tentative D call: TRBD1 (6 bases). The V gene's germline CDR1 is MNHNY and CDR2 SVGAGI (reference sequence). V dropped 6 bases and J dropped 1 base, with 14 bases sitting between them. The CDR3 is 15 amino acids. The DNA for the CDR3 is TGTGCCAGCAGCCTTTGGACAGCTGGCACAGATACGCAGTATTTT. Translating it yields CASSLWTAGTDTQYF.

This sequence joins TRBV29-1 and TRBJ2-5; D possibly corresponds to TRBD2 (7 bases). The V end was cut by 7 bases, the J end by 5 bases, with 17 bases between. This CDR3 has 13 residues. CDR1 and CDR2 (germline): SQVTM, ANQGSEA. The CDR3 sequence is CSAWGGQGETQYF. CDR3 nucleotides: TGCAGCGCCTGGGGGGGCCAGGGTGAGACCCAGTACTTC. The complete variable domain, with remaining parts taken from reference TRBV29-1 and TRBJ2-5, reads SAVISQKPSRDICQRGTSLTIQCQVDSQVTMMFWYRQQPGQSLTLIATANQGSEATYESGFVIDKFPISRPNLTFSTLTVSNMSPEDSSIYLCSAWGGQGETQYFGPGTRLLVL.

The chain carries TRBV6-6 and TRBJ2-3; D is unresolved. Germline V gene sequence: CDR1 MNHNY, CDR2 SVGAGI (reference sequence). Trimming took off 3 bases at V and 6 bases at J, with 7 bases between the two ends. The CDR3 has 12 amino acids. The CDR3 nucleotides are TGTGCCAGCAGTTATCTGAGGGATACGCAGTATTTT. It yields the protein CASSYLRDTQYF.

This clone was observed a few times. J is TRBJ2-7 and V is TRBV6-1, with D perhaps TRBD1 (6 bases). The CDR3 spans 13 residues. V was shortened by 3 bases and J by 12 bases, with 18 bases between the two germline ends. Germline lookup yields CDR1 MNHNS and CDR2 SASEGT. The CDR3 DNA follows: TGTGCCAGCAGTGACACAGATCCGGGACAAGGGTACTTC. Protein product: CASSDTDPGQGYF.

The rearrangement uses TRBV19 and TRBJ1-2, with a possible D match to TRBD1 (6 bases). The CDR3 has 15 amino acids. Between the trimmed V and J ends, which lost 0 bases and 3 bases, there was a span of 11 bases. Germline CDR1 reads LNHDA; CDR2 reads SQIVND (reference sequence). The CDR3 nucleotides are TGTGCCAGTAGTATAGATCCGTCAGGGGACTATGGCTACACCTTC. It specifies CASSIDPSGDYGYTF.

This clone was counted only a few times. The chain joins TRBV9 to TRBJ2-1; 10 positions match TRBD2. V lost 5 bases, J lost 9 bases, and 8 bases stayed unmatched. This CDR3 has 14 residues. Germline V gene sequence: CDR1 SGDLS, CDR2 YYNGEE. The CDR3 DNA is TGTGCCAGCAGAATAGCGGGAGGAATGGGTGAGCAGTTCTTC. This gives the protein CASRIAGGMGEQFF.

Comments on this clone: The same CDR3 also results from other DNA sequences found in this sample. The genes are TRBV10-3 and TRBJ2-3, with 9 bases matching TRBD1. Trimming took 6 bases from V and 3 from J; bases not matched to a gene: 4. The germline V gene has CDR1 ENHRY and CDR2 SYGVKD. The CDR3 is made up of 14 amino acids. The CDR3 nucleotides read TGTGCCATCAGCGGACAGGGGAATACAGATACGCAGTATTTT. Translated, it gives CAISGQGNTDTQYF.